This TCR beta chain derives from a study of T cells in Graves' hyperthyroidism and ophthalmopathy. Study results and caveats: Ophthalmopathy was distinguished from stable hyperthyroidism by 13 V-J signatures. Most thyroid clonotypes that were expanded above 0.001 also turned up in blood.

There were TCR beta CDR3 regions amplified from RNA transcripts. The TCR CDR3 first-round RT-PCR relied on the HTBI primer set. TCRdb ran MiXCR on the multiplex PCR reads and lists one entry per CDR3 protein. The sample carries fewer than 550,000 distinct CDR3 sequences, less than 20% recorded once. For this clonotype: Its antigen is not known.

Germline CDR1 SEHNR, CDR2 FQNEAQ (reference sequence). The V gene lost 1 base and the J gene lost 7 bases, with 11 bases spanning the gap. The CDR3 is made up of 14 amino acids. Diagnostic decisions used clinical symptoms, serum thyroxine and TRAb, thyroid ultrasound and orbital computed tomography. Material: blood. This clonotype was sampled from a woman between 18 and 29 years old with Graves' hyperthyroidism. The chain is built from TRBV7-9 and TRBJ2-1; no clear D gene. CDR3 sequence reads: CASSLEALGNEQFF. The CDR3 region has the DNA TGTGCCAGCAGCTTAGAGGCCCTCGGGAATGAGCAGTTCTTC.